The rows below give T cell receptor beta chains drawn from one sample of a study of CD8 T cells in ankylosing spondylitis. MiXCR, applied by TCRdb to the 5' RACE reads, yields one record per CDR3 protein. In the table there are around 330,000 distinct CDR3 sequences, roughly 11% of which are singletons. The sample was blood, either unsorted or a sorted T cell fraction (not recorded which). These receptor sequences come from a female donor with ankylosing spondylitis or in good health (not recorded which). Both conserved end residues are part of each CDR3. D genes are given only for firm matches. The size field is filled for only some rows; it gives once, few, many or a size class.

CSARGDGTPNAWTGELFF,TGCAGTGCTAGAGGGGACGGGACCCCGAACGCATGGACCGGGGAGCTGTTTTTT,-,-,TRBV20-1,TRBJ2-2
CASSPPGLAGGPSKYF,TGTGCCAGCAGTCCACCGGGACTAGCGGGAGGGCCTTCGAAGTATTTT,TRBD2,-,TRBV6-2/TRBV6-3,TRBJ2-3
CASSLSIDREGAFF,TGTGCCAGCAGTTTATCTATTGACCGGGAGGGAGCTTTCTTT,-,many,TRBV27,TRBJ1-1
CASSSGLAGLQETQYF,TGTGCCAGCAGCTCCGGACTAGCGGGACTTCAAGAGACCCAGTACTTC,TRBD2,many,TRBV5-4,TRBJ2-5
CASSQRTGGNSPLHF,TGTGCCAGCAGCCAAAGGACAGGGGGTAATTCACCCCTCCACTTT,TRBD1,few,TRBV7-8,TRBJ1-6
CATSRASRVSTDTQYF,TGTGCCACCAGCAGAGCGTCCCGTGTTAGCACAGATACGCAGTATTTT,-,many,TRBV15,TRBJ2-3
CASSPRSSTGVGYTF,TGCGCCAGCAGCCCCCGGTCAAGCACAGGGGTCGGCTACACCTTC,TRBD1,many,TRBV5-1,TRBJ1-2
CASSQDVWYEQYF,TGTGCCAGCAGCCAAGATGTTTGGTACGAGCAGTACTTC,-,many,TRBV14,TRBJ2-7
CSAHSRAQRGETQYF,TGCAGTGCTCATTCAAGGGCTCAAAGGGGAGAGACCCAGTACTTC,-,many,TRBV20-1,TRBJ2-5
CAISEVAGTGGGYTF,TGTGCCATCAGTGAGGTCGCCGGGACAGGGGGCGGCTACACCTTC,TRBD1,-,TRBV10-3,TRBJ1-2
CASSLDDRKSYEQYF,TGTGCCAGCAGCTTAGACGACAGAAAGTCCTACGAGCAGTACTTC,-,few,TRBV7-2,TRBJ2-7
CATSDLLGGTSLYNEQFF,TGTGCCACCAGTGATTTGCTGGGCGGGACCTCACTCTACAATGAGCAGTTCTTC,-,many,TRBV24-1,TRBJ2-1
CASSPSGQGETEAFF,TGCGCCAGCAGCCCCTCAGGACAGGGTGAAACTGAAGCTTTCTTT,TRBD1,few,TRBV4-3,TRBJ1-1
CASSPTKGARNGYTF,TGTGCCAGCAGTCCAACTAAGGGGGCGCGGAATGGCTACACCTTC,TRBD1,few,TRBV3-1,TRBJ1-2
CASSIRGPGANVLTF,TGTGCCAGCAGCATCAGGGGGCCTGGGGCCAACGTCCTGACTTTC,TRBD1,-,TRBV7-2,TRBJ2-6
CASSSGRTQYF,TGTGCCAGCAGCTCTGGACGGACGCAGTATTTT,-,few,TRBV7-2,TRBJ2-3
CSAQTDTNYGYTF,TGCAGTGCCCAGACAGACACTAACTATGGCTACACCTTC,-,-,TRBV20-1,TRBJ1-2
CASTTGTGSNEQFF,TGTGCCAGCACCACCGGGACAGGGAGCAATGAGCAGTTCTTC,TRBD1,many,TRBV7-9,TRBJ2-1
CASSPKDRARDEQFF,TGTGCCAGCAGCCCCAAGGACAGGGCTCGAGATGAGCAGTTCTTC,TRBD1,many,TRBV7-2,TRBJ2-1
CASSLGVGQGPWNEQFF,TGTGCCAGCAGTTTAGGGGTCGGACAGGGACCCTGGAATGAGCAGTTCTTC,TRBD1,few,TRBV27,TRBJ2-1
CASSLERAAGYTF,TGTGCCAGCAGCTTAGAGCGGGCAGCTGGCTACACCTTC,-,few,TRBV7-9,TRBJ1-2
CASSWRQLNQPQHF,TGTGCCAGCAGTTGGAGGCAGTTAAATCAGCCCCAGCATTTT,-,many,TRBV6-5,TRBJ1-5
CASSPGQGVYNEQFF,TGTGCCAGCAGCCCGGGACAGGGAGTTTACAATGAGCAGTTCTTC,TRBD1,-,TRBV11-3,TRBJ2-1
CAWSVGGARTGELFF,TGTGCCTGGAGTGTAGGAGGGGCAAGAACCGGGGAGCTGTTTTTT,-,-,TRBV30,TRBJ2-2
CASSFSGGNTEAFF,TGTGCCAGCAGTTTTAGCGGCGGGAACACTGAAGCTTTCTTT,-,many,TRBV12-3/TRBV12-4,TRBJ1-1
CASSRDQGGFFNEQFF,TGTGCCAGCAGCAGAGACCAGGGGGGCTTCTTCAATGAGCAGTTCTTC,-,many,TRBV7-6,TRBJ2-1
CSVAKGYEQYF,TGCAGCGTTGCCAAGGGCTACGAGCAGTACTTC,-,many,TRBV29-1,TRBJ2-7
CASSVTGGDSDYGYTF,TGTGCCAGCAGTGTAACAGGAGGGGATTCGGACTATGGCTACACCTTC,-,few,TRBV27,TRBJ1-2
CASTPVAPRYEQYF,TGTGCCAGCACCCCAGTCGCCCCTCGATACGAGCAGTACTTC,-,few,TRBV7-2,TRBJ2-7
CASSPAVQHEQYF,TGTGCCAGCTCACCGGCAGTGCAACACGAGCAGTACTTC,-,many,TRBV18,TRBJ2-7
CASSLAGSTKPDTQYF,TGTGCCAGCAGTTTAGCGGGGAGTACTAAGCCAGATACGCAGTATTTT,-,many,TRBV12-3/TRBV12-4,TRBJ2-3
CASSSDGGGAADTQYF,TGTGCCAGCAGCTCCGATGGCGGGGGGGCCGCAGATACGCAGTATTTT,TRBD2,many,TRBV6-5,TRBJ2-3
CASSLSQGQETQYF,TGTGCCAGCAGTCTGAGTCAGGGACAAGAGACCCAGTACTTC,-,many,TRBV7-9,TRBJ2-5
CASSRQRDPSYNEQFF,TGTGCCAGCAGTCGCCAGCGGGACCCCTCCTACAATGAGCAGTTCTTC,TRBD2,-,TRBV7-2,TRBJ2-1
CSAPLGTVNTEAFF,TGCAGTGCTCCCCTTGGGACGGTGAACACTGAAGCTTTCTTT,-,many,TRBV20-1,TRBJ1-1
CSALGDPVKSSYNEQFF,TGCAGTGCCCTGGGGGACCCTGTTAAAAGCTCCTACAATGAGCAGTTCTTC,-,-,TRBV20-1,TRBJ2-1
CASSARGGGTDTQYF,TGTGCCAGCAGCGCGAGGGGAGGGGGCACAGATACGCAGTATTTT,TRBD2,many,TRBV12-3/TRBV12-4,TRBJ2-3
CASSFLAINTGELFF,TGTGCCAGCAGTTTTTTAGCGATTAACACCGGGGAGCTGTTTTTT,-,many,TRBV12-3/TRBV12-4,TRBJ2-2
CATAPGTGNMDEQFF,TGTGCCACCGCCCCCGGGACAGGGAATATGGATGAGCAGTTCTTC,TRBD1,few,TRBV19,TRBJ2-1
CASSPWGETQYF,TGCGCCAGCAGCCCGTGGGGAGAGACCCAGTACTTC,-,many,TRBV4-1,TRBJ2-5
CASSQSEVWRTRGEAFF,TGTGCCAGCAGCCAATCCGAAGTTTGGCGGACACGCGGGGAAGCTTTCTTT,-,many,TRBV3-1,TRBJ1-1
CSAEGGGAAGELFF,TGCAGTGCGGAGGGCGGGGGGGCCGCCGGGGAGCTGTTTTTT,TRBD2,-,TRBV20-1,TRBJ2-2
CSAGQGGQPQHF,TGCAGCGCGGGACAGGGCGGTCAGCCCCAGCATTTT,TRBD1,many,TRBV29-1,TRBJ1-5
CASSRTGGWVSPLHF,TGTGCCAGCAGCAGGACAGGGGGCTGGGTTTCACCCCTCCACTTT,TRBD1,many,TRBV12-3/TRBV12-4,TRBJ1-6
CAWSVPRGYNEQFF,TGTGCCTGGAGTGTGCCGCGGGGATACAATGAGCAGTTCTTC,-,few,TRBV30,TRBJ2-1
CATSFRGGGPTSYNEQFF,TGTGCCACCAGCTTCCGAGGGGGGGGCCCGACCTCCTACAATGAGCAGTTCTTC,-,few,TRBV15,TRBJ2-1
CSVGQEAREQFF,TGCAGCGTCGGACAGGAAGCTCGGGAGCAGTTCTTC,TRBD1,-,TRBV29-1,TRBJ2-1
CASSYLSADTEAFF,TGCGCCAGCAGCTATCTCTCCGCGGACACTGAAGCTTTCTTT,-,many,TRBV5-1,TRBJ1-1
CASTRDRVSTTGELFF,TGTGCCAGCACCCGGGACAGGGTTTCGACCACCGGGGAGCTGTTTTTT,TRBD1,many,TRBV12-3/TRBV12-4,TRBJ2-2
CASSYTGLAASSYNEQFF,TGTGCCAGCAGTTATACTGGACTAGCGGCGAGCTCCTACAATGAGCAGTTCTTC,TRBD2,many,TRBV6-5,TRBJ2-1